The 11 T cell receptor beta chains below come from one sample, sequenced in a study of blood T cell repertoires in COVID-19. Data came from immunoSEQ multiplex PCR; TCRdb stores just in-frame clones and leaves some out. The table records 200,000 to 300,000 clones, 88% of them present only once. The sequenced sample consisted of PBMCs or T cells enriched from blood (not recorded which). The origin of the receptors is a woman between 35 and 50 years old with acute COVID-19.

The chain couples TRBV11-2 to TRBJ2-7; 13 nucleotides line up with TRBD2. The CDR3 runs to 17 residues. V lost 4 bases and J lost 5; bases outside the gene matches: 11. Germline V gives CDR1 SGHAT, CDR2 FQNNGV. CDR3 coding DNA: TGTGCCAGCAGCTCCCGTCTACTAGCGGGGGGGCCGCACGAGCAGTACTTC. Its translation is CASSSRLLAGGPHEQYF.

The V gene is TRBV14, the J gene TRBJ1-1, with 7 bases aligning to TRBD1. Looked up from germline, CDR1 is SGHDN and CDR2 is FVKESK. The CDR3 has 12 residues. V lost 7 bases, J lost 9 bases, and 8 bases stayed unmatched. The CDR3 protein is CASNTGASQAFF. The DNA for the CDR3 is TGTGCCAGCAACACAGGGGCAAGTCAAGCTTTCTTT.

This chain uses TRBV29-1 with TRBJ1-1; D is perhaps TRBD1 (6 bases). V was cut by 1 base and J by 3 bases, with 15 bases left in between. Germline lookup yields CDR1 SQVTM and CDR2 ANQGSEA. CDR3 size: 15 residues. Here the CDR3 reads CSVEVGGGMYTEAFF. The CDR3 nucleotides are TGCAGCGTTGAAGTTGGGGGGGGCATGTACACTGAAGCTTTCTTT.

The J gene is TRBJ1-2, the V gene TRBV30; D is unresolved. V shed 3 bases and J shed 8 bases, with 22 bases lying between them. CDR1 GTSNPN and CDR2 SVGIG come from the germline V gene (reference sequence). The CDR3 length is 15 residues. This CDR3 is CAWREVKTGPGGYTF. CDR3 DNA: TGTGCCTGGAGAGAGGTGAAGACCGGGCCGGGGGGCTACACCTTC. Filled out from reference TRBV30 and TRBJ1-2, the complete variable domain reads SQTIHQWPATLVQPVGSPLSLECTVEGTSNPNLYWYRQAAGRGLQLLFYSVGIGQISSEVPQNLSASRPQDRQFILSSKKLLLSDSGFYLCAWREVKTGPGGYTFGSGTRLTVV.

CDR3: CASSIVGQANTEAFF. The CDR3 DNA reads as TGCGCCAGCAGCATTGTGGGACAGGCGAACACTGAAGCTTTCTTT. The chain joins TRBV5-1 to TRBJ1-1; 8 bases agree with TRBD1. The CDR3 is 15 amino acids. Germline V gives CDR1 SGHRS, CDR2 YFSETQ. With V trimmed by 4 bases and J by 1 base, 6 bases remained unmatched.

The chain employs TRBV10-3 and TRBJ2-5; 14 bases align to TRBD2. The V segment lost 4 bases and the J segment 7 bases; nucleotides outside the gene matches: 5. Germline V gene lookup returns CDR1 ENHRY and CDR2 SYGVKD. This CDR3 comprises 15 residues. CDR3 protein: CAISGTSGGPRTQYF. CDR3 in DNA: TGTGCCATCAGTGGGACTAGCGGGGGGCCCAGGACCCAGTACTTC.

The rearrangement uses TRBV29-1 and TRBJ2-3; D perhaps matches TRBD1 (6 bases). The germline CDR1 and CDR2 sequences are SQVTM and ANQGSEA. The CDR3 spans 14 residues. V was shortened by 7 bases and J by 3 bases, with 17 bases between the two germline ends. CDR3 nucleotides: TGCAGCGCCATACTACAGGGAGTAACAGATACGCAGTATTTT. The encoded protein is CSAILQGVTDTQYF.

The sample holds a few counts of this clone. The chain carries TRBV6-2 or TRBV6-3 and TRBJ2-1; perhaps TRBD2 as D (5 bases). Germline V gene data show CDR1 as MNHEY and CDR2 as SVGEGT. Trimming pared 0 bases from V and 6 bases from J, leaving 12 bases between. The CDR3 spans 15 residues. CDR3 DNA: TGTGCCAGCAGTTACTCGGAGACTACCGGCAATGAGCAGTTCTTC. It codes for CASSYSETTGNEQFF.

In DNA, the CDR3 is TGTGCCAGCAGCCAAAAAGGACAGGCGAATTATGGCTACACCTTC. This codes for CASSQKGQANYGYTF. The genes are TRBV3-1 (or the pseudogene TRBV3-2) and TRBJ1-2, with 7 bases lining up with TRBD1. The CDR3 loop spans 15 amino acids. The trim removed 2 bases at V and 5 bases at J, leaving 8 bases unmatched. Per germline, CDR1 LGHDT and CDR2 YNNKEL (reference sequence).

This chain uses TRBV10-2 with TRBJ2-7; 7 bases agree with TRBD1. This CDR3 is 11 amino acids long. Per germline, CDR1 WSHSY and CDR2 SAAADI. J gave up 5 bases and V 8 bases, and 3 bases lay outside the gene matches. CDR3 nucleotides: TGCGCCAGCTGGACAGGTCACGAGCAGTACGTC. This encodes CASWTGHEQYV.

The chain couples TRBV18 to TRBJ2-3; TRBD2 matches at 10 bases. V was pared by 3 bases and J by 2 bases, with 5 bases of the junction left unmatched. Germline CDR1 KGHSH, CDR2 LQKENI. The CDR3 has 16 amino acids. The CDR3 reads CASSPYSGGPTDTQYF. In DNA form, the CDR3 reads TGTGCCAGCTCACCGTATAGCGGGGGGCCCACAGATACGCAGTATTTT. The full variable domain, completed using reference TRBV18 and TRBJ2-3, is NAGVMQNPRHLVRRRGQEARLRCSPMKGHSHVYWYRQLPEEGLKFMVYLQKENIIDESGMPKERFSAEFPKEGPSILRIQQVVRGDSAAYFCASSPYSGGPTDTQYFGPGTRLTVL.